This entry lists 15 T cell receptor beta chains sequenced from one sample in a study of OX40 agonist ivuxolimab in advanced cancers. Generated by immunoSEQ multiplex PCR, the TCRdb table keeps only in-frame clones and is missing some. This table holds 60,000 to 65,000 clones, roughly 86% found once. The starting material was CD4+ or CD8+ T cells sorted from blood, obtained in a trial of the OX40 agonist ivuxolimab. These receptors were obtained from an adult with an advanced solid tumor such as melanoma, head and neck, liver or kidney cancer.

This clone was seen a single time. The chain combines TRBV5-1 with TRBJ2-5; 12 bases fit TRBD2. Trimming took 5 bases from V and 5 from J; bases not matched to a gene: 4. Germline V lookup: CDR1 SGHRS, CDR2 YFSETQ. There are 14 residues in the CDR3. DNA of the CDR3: TGCGCCAGCAGTTATGGGACTAGCGGGGAGACCCAGTACTTC. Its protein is CASSYGTSGETQYF. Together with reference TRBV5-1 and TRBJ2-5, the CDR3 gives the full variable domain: KAGVTQTPRYLIKTRGQQVTLSCSPISGHRSVSWYQQTPGQGLQFLFEYFSETQRNKGNFPGRFSGRQFSNSRSEMNVSTLELGDSALYLCASSYGTSGETQYFGPGTRLLVL.

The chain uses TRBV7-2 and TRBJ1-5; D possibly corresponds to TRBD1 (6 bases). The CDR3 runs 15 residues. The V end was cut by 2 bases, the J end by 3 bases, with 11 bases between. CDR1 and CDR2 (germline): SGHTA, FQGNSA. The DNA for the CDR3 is TGTGCCAGCAGCTTAACAAAGGGGGACAATCAGCCCCAGCATTTT. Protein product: CASSLTKGDNQPQHF.

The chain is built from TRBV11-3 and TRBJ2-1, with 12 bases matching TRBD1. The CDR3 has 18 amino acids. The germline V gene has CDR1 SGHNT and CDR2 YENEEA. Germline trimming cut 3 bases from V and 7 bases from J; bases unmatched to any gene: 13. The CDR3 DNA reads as TGTGCCAGCAGCTTGTCCCGATTGAGGGACAGGGGGCAGAATGAGCAGTTCTTC. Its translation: CASSLSRLRDRGQNEQFF.

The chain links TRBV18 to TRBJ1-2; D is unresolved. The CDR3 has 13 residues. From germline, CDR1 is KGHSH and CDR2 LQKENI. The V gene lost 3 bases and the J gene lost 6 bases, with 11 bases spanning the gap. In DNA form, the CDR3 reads TGTGCCAGCTCACCGCGGAGGGAGGATGGCTACACCTTC. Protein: CASSPRREDGYTF.

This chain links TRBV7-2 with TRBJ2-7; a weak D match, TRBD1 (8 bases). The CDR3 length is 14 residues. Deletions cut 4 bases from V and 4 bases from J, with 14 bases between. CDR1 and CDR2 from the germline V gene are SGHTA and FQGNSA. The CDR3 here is CASSSYRGGYEQYF. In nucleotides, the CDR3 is TGTGCCAGCAGCTCGTACAGGGGGGGATACGAGCAGTACTTC.

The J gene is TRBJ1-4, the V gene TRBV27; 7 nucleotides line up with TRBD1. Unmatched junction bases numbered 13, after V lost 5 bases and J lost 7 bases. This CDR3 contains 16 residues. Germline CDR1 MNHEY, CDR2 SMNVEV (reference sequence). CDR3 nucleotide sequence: TGTGCCAGCAGTGGGGGAGGGGTCCACAGGGGTGAAAAACTGTTTTTT. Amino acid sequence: CASSGGGVHRGEKLFF. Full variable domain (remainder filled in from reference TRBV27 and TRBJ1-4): EAQVTQNPRYLITVTGKKLTVTCSQNMNHEYMSWYRQDPGLGLRQIYYSMNVEVTDKGDVPEGYKVSRKEKRNFPLILESPSPNQTSLYFCASSGGGVHRGEKLFFGSGTQLSVL.

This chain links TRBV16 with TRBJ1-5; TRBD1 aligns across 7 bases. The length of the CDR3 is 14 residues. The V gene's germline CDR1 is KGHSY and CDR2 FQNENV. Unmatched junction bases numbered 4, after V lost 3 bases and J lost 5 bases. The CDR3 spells CASSHNRGDQPQHF. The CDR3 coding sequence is TGTGCCAGCAGCCATAACAGGGGCGATCAGCCCCAGCATTTT.

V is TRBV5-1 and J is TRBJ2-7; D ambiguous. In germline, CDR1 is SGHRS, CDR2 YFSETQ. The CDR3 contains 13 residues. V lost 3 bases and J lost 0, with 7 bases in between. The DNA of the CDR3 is TGCGCCAGCAGCTACGAACCCTCCTACGAGCAGTACTTC. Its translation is CASSYEPSYEQYF. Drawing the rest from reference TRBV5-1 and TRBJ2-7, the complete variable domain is KAGVTQTPRYLIKTRGQQVTLSCSPISGHRSVSWYQQTPGQGLQFLFEYFSETQRNKGNFPGRFSGRQFSNSRSEMNVSTLELGDSALYLCASSYEPSYEQYFGPGTRLTVT.

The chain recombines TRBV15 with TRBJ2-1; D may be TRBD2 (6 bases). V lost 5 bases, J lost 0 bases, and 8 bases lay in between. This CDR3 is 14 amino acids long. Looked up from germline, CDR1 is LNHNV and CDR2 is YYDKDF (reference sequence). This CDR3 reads CATSQAGSYNEQFF. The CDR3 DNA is TGTGCCACCAGCCAAGCGGGCTCCTACAATGAGCAGTTCTTC.

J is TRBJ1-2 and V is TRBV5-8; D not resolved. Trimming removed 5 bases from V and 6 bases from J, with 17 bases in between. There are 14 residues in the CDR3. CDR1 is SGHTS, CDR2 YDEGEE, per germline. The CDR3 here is CASRLPYGRDGYTF. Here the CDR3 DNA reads TGTGCCAGCAGATTACCTTACGGGAGGGATGGCTACACCTTC.

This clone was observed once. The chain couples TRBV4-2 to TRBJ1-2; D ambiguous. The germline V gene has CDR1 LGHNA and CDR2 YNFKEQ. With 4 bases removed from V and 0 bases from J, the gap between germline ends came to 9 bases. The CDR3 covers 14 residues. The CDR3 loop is CASSRTVANYGYTF. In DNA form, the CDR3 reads TGTGCCAGCAGCCGGACGGTTGCTAACTATGGCTACACCTTC.

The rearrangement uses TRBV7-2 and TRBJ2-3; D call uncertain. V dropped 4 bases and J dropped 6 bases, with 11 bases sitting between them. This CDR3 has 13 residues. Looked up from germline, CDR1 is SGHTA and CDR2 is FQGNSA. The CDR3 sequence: CASSSLMGDTQYF. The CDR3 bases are TGTGCCAGCAGCTCCTTGATGGGGGATACGCAGTATTTT.

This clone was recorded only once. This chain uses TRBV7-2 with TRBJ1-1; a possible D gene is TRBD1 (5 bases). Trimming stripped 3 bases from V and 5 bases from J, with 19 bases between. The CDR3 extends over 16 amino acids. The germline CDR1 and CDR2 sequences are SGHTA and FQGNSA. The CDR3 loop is CASSFLIGQGETEAFF. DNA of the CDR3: TGTGCCAGCAGCTTCCTTATTGGGCAGGGAGAGACTGAAGCTTTCTTT.

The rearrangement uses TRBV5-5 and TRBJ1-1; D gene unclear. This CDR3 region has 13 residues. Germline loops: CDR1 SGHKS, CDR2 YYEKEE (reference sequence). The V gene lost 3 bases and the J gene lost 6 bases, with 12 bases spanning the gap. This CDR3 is CASSSHQSAEAFF. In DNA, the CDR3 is TGTGCCAGCAGCTCCCACCAGAGTGCTGAAGCTTTCTTT.

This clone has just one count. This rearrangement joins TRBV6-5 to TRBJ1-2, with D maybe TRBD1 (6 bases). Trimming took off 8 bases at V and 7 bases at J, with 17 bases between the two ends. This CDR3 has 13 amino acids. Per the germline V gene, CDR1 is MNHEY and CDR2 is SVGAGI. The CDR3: CASQRGGRPGYTF. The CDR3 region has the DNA TGTGCCAGCCAAAGGGGGGGGAGGCCTGGCTACACCTTC.